This T cell receptor (beta chain) was obtained from a study of OX40 agonist ivuxolimab in advanced cancers. The table came from immunoSEQ multiplex PCR; TCRdb's copy has only in-frame clones and leaves some out. The sample contains roughly 60,000 clones, around 93% of which appear only once. The germline V gene encodes CDR1 SGHDT and CDR2 YYEEEE. The CDR3 runs to 14 residues. V shed 4 bases and J shed 0 bases, with 10 bases lying between them. Source: CD4+ or CD8+ T cells sorted from blood, taken in a trial of the OX40 agonist ivuxolimab. The chain employs TRBV5-6 and TRBJ1-1; the D is unclear. The TCR originated in an adult with an advanced solid tumor such as melanoma, head and neck, liver or kidney cancer. CDR3 nucleotides: TGTGCCAGCAGCCCGCAAGTCCTGAACACTGAAGCTTTCTTT. Protein product: CASSPQVLNTEAFF.